The rows below give T cell receptor beta chains drawn from one sample of a study of blood T cells in healthy people across ages. TCRdb passed the 5' RACE reads through MiXCR, listing each CDR3 protein once. The sample yields about 1,500,000 distinct CDR3 sequences, 35% to 45% seen once. Material: blood. Receptors were obtained from a woman younger than 35 in good health. Each CDR3 is given with its conserved first and last residue. The order of the fields is D gene, clone size, J gene, V gene, CDR3 length, CDR3 protein, CDR3 DNA. D genes are given only for firm matches. Clone size is stated in some rows and not others, as once, few, many or a class when expanded.

D gene: .
clone size: many
J gene: TRBJ1-5
V gene: TRBV20-1
CDR3 length: 16
CDR3 protein: CSAREPTRGSNQPQHF
CDR3 DNA: TGCAGTGCTAGAGAGCCCACCCGGGGGTCGAATCAGCCCCAGCATTTT

D gene: .
clone size: .
J gene: TRBJ1-2
V gene: TRBV6-1
CDR3 length: 13
CDR3 protein: CASRFDVGGGYTF
CDR3 DNA: TGTGCCAGCAGATTTGACGTCGGAGGTGGCTACACCTTC

D gene: TRBD2
clone size: .
J gene: TRBJ2-3
V gene: TRBV2
CDR3 length: 15
CDR3 protein: CASTTGTSGSGTQYF
CDR3 DNA: TGTGCCAGCACCACCGGGACTAGCGGCTCAGGAACGCAGTATTTT

D gene: .
clone size: .
J gene: TRBJ2-2
V gene: TRBV6-1
CDR3 length: 15
CDR3 protein: CASSQSRTLAGELFF
CDR3 DNA: TGTGCCAGCAGTCAGTCCCGGACGTTGGCCGGGGAGCTGTTTTTT

D gene: TRBD2
clone size: few
J gene: TRBJ2-3
V gene: TRBV2
CDR3 length: 19
CDR3 protein: CASSKQWSSGGRSTDTQYF
CDR3 DNA: TGTGCCAGCAGTAAGCAGTGGTCTAGCGGGGGTCGTAGCACAGATACGCAGTATTTT

D gene: .
clone size: few
J gene: TRBJ1-2
V gene: TRBV2
CDR3 length: 13
CDR3 protein: CASSEKANYGYTF
CDR3 DNA: TGTGCCAGCAGCGAAAAGGCTAACTATGGCTACACCTTC

D gene: TRBD2
clone size: few
J gene: TRBJ2-1
V gene: TRBV12-5
CDR3 length: 14
CDR3 protein: CASGPGGTYNEQFF
CDR3 DNA: TGTGCTAGTGGTCCGGGGGGGACCTACAATGAGCAGTTCTTC

D gene: .
clone size: .
J gene: TRBJ1-1
V gene: TRBV9
CDR3 length: 16
CDR3 protein: CASSPNTGFFASEAFF
CDR3 DNA: TGTGCCAGCAGCCCCAATACAGGGTTTTTCGCCTCTGAAGCTTTCTTT

D gene: .
clone size: once
J gene: TRBJ1-5
V gene: TRBV6-1
CDR3 length: 14
CDR3 protein: CASSEAQWPSPQHF
CDR3 DNA: TGTGCCAGCAGTGAAGCGCAATGGCCTTCGCCCCAGCATTTT

D gene: TRBD2
clone size: .
J gene: TRBJ2-1
V gene: TRBV25-1
CDR3 length: 15
CDR3 protein: CASSEYGGSADEQFF
CDR3 DNA: TGTGCCAGCAGTGAATACGGCGGGAGTGCCGATGAGCAGTTCTTC

D gene: .
clone size: .
J gene: TRBJ2-2
V gene: TRBV24-1
CDR3 length: 16
CDR3 protein: CATSRPFGVRAGELFF
CDR3 DNA: TGTGCCACCAGCCGTCCCTTCGGGGTACGAGCCGGGGAGCTGTTTTTT

D gene: TRBD2
clone size: few
J gene: TRBJ2-7
V gene: TRBV18
CDR3 length: 14
CDR3 protein: CASSSGTSGNEQYF
CDR3 DNA: TGTGCCAGCTCATCCGGGACTAGCGGGAATGAGCAGTACTTC

D gene: .
clone size: .
J gene: TRBJ1-2
V gene: TRBV12-3/TRBV12-4
CDR3 length: 15
CDR3 protein: CASSLAGPGVYGYTF
CDR3 DNA: TGTGCCAGCAGTTTGGCAGGACCCGGGGTCTATGGCTACACCTTC

D gene: .
clone size: .
J gene: TRBJ2-3
V gene: TRBV7-2
CDR3 length: 15
CDR3 protein: CASSLAGSGTDTQYF
CDR3 DNA: TGTGCCAGCAGCTTAGCGGGGAGCGGCACAGATACGCAGTATTTT

D gene: TRBD2
clone size: .
J gene: TRBJ2-5
V gene: TRBV20-1
CDR3 length: 14
CDR3 protein: CSAYSGKGQETQYF
CDR3 DNA: TGCAGTGCTTATAGCGGGAAGGGCCAAGAGACCCAGTACTTC

D gene: .
clone size: few
J gene: TRBJ2-7
V gene: TRBV2
CDR3 length: 14
CDR3 protein: CASKQTDSSYEQYF
CDR3 DNA: TGTGCCAGCAAACAGACAGATAGCTCCTACGAGCAGTACTTC

D gene: .
clone size: few
J gene: TRBJ2-7
V gene: TRBV12-3/TRBV12-4
CDR3 length: 16
CDR3 protein: CASSSYSGFSSYEQYF
CDR3 DNA: TGTGCCAGCAGTTCCTATAGCGGATTTAGCTCCTACGAGCAGTACTTC

D gene: .
clone size: .
J gene: TRBJ1-6
V gene: TRBV20-1
CDR3 length: 13
CDR3 protein: CSAGEFIGSPLHF
CDR3 DNA: TGCAGTGCTGGGGAATTTATCGGTTCACCCCTCCACTTT

D gene: .
clone size: .
J gene: TRBJ1-4
V gene: TRBV28
CDR3 length: 12
CDR3 protein: CASRSLNEKLFF
CDR3 DNA: TGTGCCAGCAGATCCCTTAATGAAAAACTGTTTTTT

D gene: .
clone size: few
J gene: TRBJ1-5
V gene: TRBV28
CDR3 length: 16
CDR3 protein: CASNYYVGDRNQPQHF
CDR3 DNA: TGTGCCAGCAACTATTACGTAGGGGACCGAAATCAGCCCCAGCATTTT

D gene: TRBD2
clone size: .
J gene: TRBJ2-1
V gene: TRBV9
CDR3 length: 15
CDR3 protein: CASSPPRAGVGEQFF
CDR3 DNA: TGTGCCAGCAGCCCCCCCCGGGCGGGGGTTGGTGAGCAGTTCTTC

D gene: TRBD1
clone size: once
J gene: TRBJ2-7
V gene: TRBV14
CDR3 length: 17
CDR3 protein: CASSAQTYGTVYNEQYF
CDR3 DNA: TGTGCCAGCAGCGCACAGACTTACGGGACAGTATACAATGAGCAGTACTTC

D gene: TRBD2
clone size: few
J gene: TRBJ2-1
V gene: TRBV2
CDR3 length: 14
CDR3 protein: CASSGLAVLNEQFF
CDR3 DNA: TGTGCCAGCAGTGGACTAGCGGTCCTCAATGAGCAGTTCTTC

D gene: .
clone size: .
J gene: TRBJ1-2
V gene: TRBV30
CDR3 length: 14
CDR3 protein: CAWSVHEGRYGYTF
CDR3 DNA: TGTGCCTGGAGTGTACATGAGGGGCGCTATGGCTACACCTTC

D gene: .
clone size: .
J gene: TRBJ2-3
V gene: TRBV2
CDR3 length: 13
CDR3 protein: CASRDLNTDTQYF
CDR3 DNA: TGTGCCAGCAGGGACCTTAACACAGATACGCAGTATTTT

D gene: .
clone size: .
J gene: TRBJ2-3
V gene: TRBV12-3/TRBV12-4
CDR3 length: 13
CDR3 protein: CASSFSTTDTQYF
CDR3 DNA: TGTGCCAGCAGTTTTTCGACGACAGATACGCAGTATTTT

D gene: .
clone size: few
J gene: TRBJ1-2
V gene: TRBV6-5
CDR3 length: 11
CDR3 protein: CASSTAYGYTF
CDR3 DNA: TGTGCCAGCAGCACTGCGTATGGCTACACCTTC

D gene: .
clone size: .
J gene: TRBJ1-2
V gene: TRBV5-5
CDR3 length: 16
CDR3 protein: CASSLVAHPSNYGYTF
CDR3 DNA: TGTGCCAGCAGCTTGGTTGCACACCCCAGTAACTATGGCTACACCTTC

D gene: .
clone size: .
J gene: TRBJ2-3
V gene: TRBV18
CDR3 length: 19
CDR3 protein: CASSLEGLIPQEVTDTQYF
CDR3 DNA: TGTGCCAGCTCCCTGGAGGGACTGATACCGCAGGAGGTCACAGATACGCAGTATTTT

D gene: TRBD1
clone size: .
J gene: TRBJ2-5
V gene: TRBV7-6
CDR3 length: 14
CDR3 protein: CASSSGQGPRGQYF
CDR3 DNA: TGTGCCAGCAGCTCTGGACAGGGCCCCCGTGGGCAGTACTTC

D gene: TRBD1
clone size: .
J gene: TRBJ2-1
V gene: TRBV7-9
CDR3 length: 15
CDR3 protein: CASSSRDRAEDEQFF
CDR3 DNA: TGTGCCAGCAGCTCAAGGGACAGGGCCGAGGATGAGCAGTTCTTC

D gene: TRBD2
clone size: .
J gene: TRBJ2-1
V gene: TRBV12-3/TRBV12-4
CDR3 length: 15
CDR3 protein: CASNPKWGGDNEQFF
CDR3 DNA: TGTGCCAGCAATCCGAAGTGGGGGGGGGACAATGAGCAGTTCTTC

D gene: .
clone size: few
J gene: TRBJ2-7
V gene: TRBV7-2
CDR3 length: 15
CDR3 protein: CASSLGSSAIYEQYF
CDR3 DNA: TGTGCCAGCAGCTTAGGGTCTAGCGCCATCTACGAGCAGTACTTC

D gene: .
clone size: few
J gene: TRBJ2-3
V gene: TRBV7-9
CDR3 length: 14
CDR3 protein: CASSLHQGSDTQYF
CDR3 DNA: TGTGCCAGCAGCCTTCACCAGGGGTCAGATACGCAGTATTTT

D gene: TRBD1
clone size: .
J gene: TRBJ1-6
V gene: TRBV20-1
CDR3 length: 16
CDR3 protein: CSASLRTGGYNSPLHF
CDR3 DNA: TGCAGTGCTAGTCTCAGGACAGGGGGTTATAATTCACCCCTCCACTTT

D gene: TRBD2
clone size: few
J gene: TRBJ2-3
V gene: TRBV11-2
CDR3 length: 15
CDR3 protein: CASSLAGGLGDTQYF
CDR3 DNA: TGTGCCAGCAGCCTAGCGGGAGGGCTCGGAGATACGCAGTATTTT

D gene: TRBD2
clone size: few
J gene: TRBJ2-1
V gene: TRBV4-1
CDR3 length: 17
CDR3 protein: CASSQDPLAGSYNEQFF
CDR3 DNA: TGCGCCAGCAGCCAAGATCCTTTAGCGGGCTCCTACAATGAGCAGTTCTTC

D gene: .
clone size: .
J gene: TRBJ2-5
V gene: TRBV7-2
CDR3 length: 16
CDR3 protein: CASSLVGTAYQETQYF
CDR3 DNA: TGTGCCAGCAGCTTAGTTGGGACCGCCTACCAAGAGACCCAGTACTTC

D gene: TRBD1
clone size: .
J gene: TRBJ2-7
V gene: TRBV10-3
CDR3 length: 15
CDR3 protein: CAIRMGGTGGYEQYF
CDR3 DNA: TGTGCCATCAGGATGGGGGGGACAGGGGGCTACGAGCAGTACTTC

D gene: .
clone size: .
J gene: TRBJ2-5
V gene: TRBV20-1
CDR3 length: 13
CDR3 protein: CSASAEGGETQYF
CDR3 DNA: TGCAGTGCCTCCGCCGAAGGGGGAGAGACCCAGTACTTC

D gene: TRBD2
clone size: .
J gene: TRBJ2-7
V gene: TRBV7-2
CDR3 length: 18
CDR3 protein: CASSFSAQTLAGSYEQYF
CDR3 DNA: TGTGCCAGCAGCTTCTCGGCCCAGACCCTAGCGGGTTCCTACGAGCAGTACTTC

D gene: .
clone size: .
J gene: TRBJ1-2
V gene: TRBV5-1
CDR3 length: 12
CDR3 protein: CASSGTAHGYTF
CDR3 DNA: TGCGCCAGCAGCGGGACGGCCCATGGCTACACCTTC

D gene: .
clone size: once
J gene: TRBJ2-5
V gene: TRBV6-2/TRBV6-3
CDR3 length: 16
CDR3 protein: CASSYPATSKQETQYF
CDR3 DNA: TGTGCCAGCAGTTACCCGGCGACCAGCAAGCAAGAGACCCAGTACTTC

D gene: TRBD1
clone size: .
J gene: TRBJ1-6
V gene: TRBV4-2
CDR3 length: 19
CDR3 protein: CASSQDGTGQTISNSPLHF
CDR3 DNA: TGTGCCAGCAGCCAAGATGGGACAGGCCAAACTATCTCTAATTCACCCCTCCACTTT

D gene: TRBD1
clone size: few
J gene: TRBJ2-7
V gene: TRBV7-6
CDR3 length: 15
CDR3 protein: CASSLMGQEFDEQYF
CDR3 DNA: TGTGCCAGCAGCTTAATGGGACAGGAGTTTGACGAGCAGTACTTC

D gene: .
clone size: .
J gene: TRBJ2-1
V gene: TRBV6-1
CDR3 length: 14
CDR3 protein: CASLGANLYNEQFF
CDR3 DNA: TGTGCCAGCCTAGGGGCCAATCTTTACAATGAGCAGTTCTTC

D gene: TRBD2
clone size: .
J gene: TRBJ2-1
V gene: TRBV27
CDR3 length: 17
CDR3 protein: CASSFRQAGSSYNEQFF
CDR3 DNA: TGTGCCAGCAGTTTCCGCCAAGCGGGGAGCTCCTACAATGAGCAGTTCTTC

D gene: .
clone size: few
J gene: TRBJ1-2
V gene: TRBV6-5
CDR3 length: 14
CDR3 protein: CASSYSEHTEGYTF
CDR3 DNA: TGTGCCAGCAGTTACTCGGAACATACAGAGGGCTACACCTTC

D gene: .
clone size: few
J gene: TRBJ2-5
V gene: TRBV27
CDR3 length: 13
CDR3 protein: CASSAIEGETQYF
CDR3 DNA: TGTGCCAGCAGCGCAATTGAAGGAGAGACCCAGTACTTC

D gene: .
clone size: .
J gene: TRBJ2-7
V gene: TRBV11-2
CDR3 length: 12
CDR3 protein: CAGRQISYEQYF
CDR3 DNA: TGTGCCGGCAGGCAGATCTCCTACGAGCAGTACTTC

D gene: .
clone size: .
J gene: TRBJ2-5
V gene: TRBV10-3
CDR3 length: 14
CDR3 protein: CAISGRDGLNTQYF
CDR3 DNA: TGTGCCATCAGTGGGCGGGACGGCCTGAACACCCAGTACTTC

D gene: .
clone size: .
J gene: TRBJ2-7
V gene: TRBV20-1
CDR3 length: 12
CDR3 protein: CSVRIRDNEQYF
CDR3 DNA: TGCAGTGTTCGAATCCGGGACAATGAGCAGTACTTC

D gene: TRBD2
clone size: .
J gene: TRBJ2-7
V gene: TRBV7-2
CDR3 length: 17
CDR3 protein: CASSSPRLAGALREQYF
CDR3 DNA: TGTGCCAGCAGCTCCCCTAGGCTAGCGGGGGCCCTAAGGGAGCAGTACTTC